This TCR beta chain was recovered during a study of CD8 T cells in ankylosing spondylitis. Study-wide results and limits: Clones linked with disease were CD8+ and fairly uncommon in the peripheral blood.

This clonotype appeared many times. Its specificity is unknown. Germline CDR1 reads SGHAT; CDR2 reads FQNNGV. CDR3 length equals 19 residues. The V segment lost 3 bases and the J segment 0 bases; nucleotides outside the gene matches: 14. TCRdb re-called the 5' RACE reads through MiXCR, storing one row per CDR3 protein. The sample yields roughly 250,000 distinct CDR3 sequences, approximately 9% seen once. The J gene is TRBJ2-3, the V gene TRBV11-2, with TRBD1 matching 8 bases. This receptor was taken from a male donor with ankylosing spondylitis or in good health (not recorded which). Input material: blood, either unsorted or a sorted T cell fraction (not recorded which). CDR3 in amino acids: CASSFGPTRRQGSTDTQYF. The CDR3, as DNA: TGTGCCAGCAGCTTCGGTCCTACCCGAAGACAGGGGAGCACAGATACGCAGTATTTT.